The entry below gives a single T cell receptor (beta chain) sequence along with its context. This clonotype appeared many times. What antigen it recognizes has not been identified. Base quality data are lacking; no much larger clone is found one base away. The V and J ends are trimmed by 3 bases and 1 base, leaving 7 bases between them. The cysteine opens and the phenylalanine closes a CDR3 of 14 amino acids. Here the CDR3 DNA is all that survives: 42 bases in frame from base 1. From the germline V gene, CDR1 is MDHEN and CDR2 is SYDVKM. The sample originates from a study of T cell repertoires in cytomegalovirus infection (dated by TCRdb to about 2019). For context, the study as a whole: Donor HLA type was relevant to the analysis, as public TCR beta signatures indicated carriage of CMV infection together with the matching HLA type. Findings and caveats that apply to the study as a whole: Carriers of CMV infection plus the relevant HLA type were discriminated by the cumulative frequency of public TCR beta family members in the study cohort and in an independent approximately 340-donor cohort. In the ex vivo response, HLA-C-restricted CMV-specific TCR beta clonotypes were dominant, and in two of eight donors the single most frequent clonotype came from this HLA-C-restricted group.

The instrument given in TCRdb is Illumina HiSeq 1500. The public reads were quality trimmed at Q25 with fastp and then assembled into clones with MiXCR by TCRdb, keeping productive beta chains. All rows with the same CDR3 protein become a single entry with the most common DNA and genes. For this sample there are hundreds of thousands of distinct CDR3 sequences; about 8.8% appear just once. The top ten hold around 2.4% of the sample. This sequence originates from a human donor in good health (CMV status not recorded). Some clones in this sample may be carry-over from other donors' samples. Sequencing used PBMCs. The rearranged chain carries TRBV28 and TRBJ2-1; the D gene is not confidently resolved. The CDR3 protein sequence reads: CASSLDESYNEQFF. Read as DNA, the sequence is TGTGCCAGCAGTTTGGACGAGTCCTACAATGAGCAGTTCTTC. Reference TRBV28 and TRBJ2-1 proteins supply the regions before and after the CDR3; the full variable domain is: DVKVTQSSRYLVKRTGEKVFLECVQDMDHENMFWYRQDPGLGLRLIYFSYDVKMKEKGDIPEGYSVSREKKERFSLILESASTNQTSMYLCASSLDESYNEQFFGPGTRLTVL.